The 25 T cell receptor beta chains listed next were all sequenced from one sample in a study of CD8+ T cells in alopecia areata. The authors extracted RNA and reverse transcribed it into cDNA as the sequencing template. Clones were read by immunoSEQ multiplex PCR, and TCRdb kept only the in-frame ones, dropping some. The sample records tens of thousands of clones, roughly 47% being singletons. The specimen was NKG2D-high CD8+ T cells sorted from blood. The receptors shown here come from a human donor with alopecia areata.

This chain joins TRBV29-1 and TRBJ1-2; D possibly corresponds to TRBD1 (5 bases). This CDR3 has 12 amino acids. Germline V CDR1 and CDR2: SQVTM, ANQGSEA. The V end was cut by 2 bases, the J end by 7 bases, with 11 bases between. The CDR3 sequence: CSVEQGSTGYTF. CDR3 sequence (DNA): TGCAGCGTTGAACAGGGTAGTACTGGCTACACCTTC.

The V and J genes are TRBV23-1 and TRBJ1-5, with D unresolved. TRBV23-1 is sorted into the ORF group, with uncertain function. The CDR3 covers 14 residues. Trimming cost V 10 bases and J 0 bases, with 13 bases left between them. CDR3 nucleotides: TGCGCCATTTGTGGACCCTATAGCAATCAGCCCCAGCATTTT. Translation gives CAICGPYSNQPQHF.

The chain couples TRBV2 to TRBJ1-2; no firm D call. V lost 4 bases to trimming and J lost 8 bases, with 11 bases between them. CDR3 length equals 12 residues. From germline, CDR1 is SNHLY and CDR2 FYNNEI. The CDR3 nucleotides read TGTGCCAGCAGTGGACTTTCTGACGGCTACACCTTC. The encoded protein is CASSGLSDGYTF.

This clone was seen more than once but under ten times. This chain connects TRBV11-3 to TRBJ2-5, with D unclear. CDR1 and CDR2 (germline): SGHNT, YENEEA. The CDR3 sequence is 13 residues long. V was cut by 1 base and J by 2 bases, with 5 bases left in between. CDR3 DNA: TGTGCCAGCAGCTTAGTGTCGCAAGAGACCCAGTACTTC. The encoded protein is CASSLVSQETQYF.

This clone showed up just a few times. The chain combines TRBV28 with TRBJ2-7; D assignment may be TRBD1 or TRBD2 (6 bases each). V lost 3 bases, J lost 2 bases, and 20 bases lay in between. Germline CDR1 is MDHEN and CDR2 is SYDVKM. There are 17 residues in the CDR3. The CDR3 here is CASSLPTRGGLTYEQYF. The CDR3 region has the DNA TGTGCCAGCAGTTTGCCGACCCGTGGGGGGCTCACCTACGAGCAGTACTTC.

This clone was seen a handful of times. The gene calls are TRBV29-1 and TRBJ1-1; D ambiguous. The CDR3 has 12 amino acids. V was pared by 7 bases and J by 4 bases, with 13 bases between. The V gene's germline CDR1 is SQVTM and CDR2 ANQGSEA. CDR3 loop: CSGRRLGTEAFF. The DNA for the CDR3 is TGCAGCGGCCGAAGGTTAGGCACTGAAGCTTTCTTT.

The rearrangement uses TRBV7-2 and TRBJ2-7; TRBD1 matches 8 bases. This CDR3 is built from 16 residues. Germline V gene data show CDR1 as SGHTA and CDR2 as FQGNSA. The V segment lost 5 bases and the J segment 0 bases; nucleotides outside the gene matches: 9. CDR3 bases: TGTGCCAGCAGCGTCTTCCCAGGACAGGGCTCCTACGAGCAGTACTTC. This gives the protein CASSVFPGQGSYEQYF. The full variable domain, its missing parts supplied by reference TRBV7-2 and TRBJ2-7, is GAGVSQSPSNKVTEKGKDVELRCDPISGHTALYWYRQSLGQGLEFLIYFQGNSAPDKSGLPSDRFSAERTGGSVSTLTIQRTQQEDSAVYLCASSVFPGQGSYEQYFGPGTRLTVT.

This sequence joins TRBV13 and TRBJ2-1; D may be TRBD1 (6 bases). This CDR3 is 14 amino acids long. Trimming cost V 7 bases and J 8 bases, with 18 bases left between them. The germline gives CDR1 PRHDT, CDR2 FYEKMQ (reference sequence). The CDR3 loop is CASKIWAGDDEQFF. CDR3 nucleotides: TGTGCCAGCAAAATCTGGGCAGGGGATGATGAGCAGTTCTTC.

This clone was picked up a small number of times. The chain joins TRBV29-1 to TRBJ2-7; the D is unclear. The CDR3 sequence is 12 residues long. The ends were cut back, 5 bases at V and 1 base at J, with 9 bases in the middle. CDR1 is SQVTM, CDR2 ANQGSEA, per germline. The CDR3 DNA is TGCAGCGTTAATACAGATTCCTACGAGCAGTACTTC. Translated, it gives CSVNTDSYEQYF.

The chain carries TRBV2 and TRBJ2-1; the D is unclear. Germline V gives CDR1 SNHLY, CDR2 FYNNEI. CDR3 length: 12 residues. V was cut by 2 bases and J by 6 bases, with 5 bases left in between. CDR3 DNA: TGTGCCAGCAGTGAAATGGTCAATGAGCAGTTCTTC. As protein: CASSEMVNEQFF.

This sequence joins TRBV7-9 and TRBJ1-1; 8 positions match TRBD1. Germline CDR1 reads SEHNR; CDR2 reads FQNEAQ (reference sequence). CDR3 length: 18 residues. Trimming cost V 4 bases and J 0 bases; bases outside gene matches: 13. The CDR3 loop is CASSSPRQGAALNTEAFF. CDR3 coding DNA: TGTGCCAGCAGCTCCCCCAGGCAGGGGGCGGCCTTGAACACTGAAGCTTTCTTT.

The rearrangement joins TRBV9 to TRBJ1-2; D is unclear. CDR3 length: 9 residues. V was pared by 3 bases and J by 8 bases, with 2 bases between. Germline V gives CDR1 SGDLS, CDR2 YYNGEE. The CDR3 region has the DNA TGTGCCAGCAGCGAAGGCTACACCTTC. Its protein product is CASSEGYTF.

This chain connects TRBV10-1 to TRBJ2-7, with D possibly TRBD2 on 6 matching bases. Germline V gene sequence: CDR1 WNHNN, CDR2 SYGVQD (reference sequence). The CDR3 consists of 13 residues. Deletions cut 3 bases from V and 4 bases from J, with 10 bases between. This CDR3 is CASSDSEGYEQYF. Written as DNA, the CDR3 is TGCGCCAGCAGTGACTCGGAGGGGTACGAGCAGTACTTC.

This chain links TRBV4-3 with TRBJ2-7; D possibly corresponds to TRBD2 (6 bases). Trimming shortened V by 0 bases and J by 3 bases, and 12 bases separated the two germline ends. This CDR3 is 15 amino acids long. Germline V gene sequence: CDR1 LGHNA, CDR2 YSLEER. In nucleotides, the CDR3 is TGCGCCAGCAGCCAAGATCAAGCGGGTTTCTACGAGCAGTACTTC. Translating it yields CASSQDQAGFYEQYF.

CDR3 coding DNA: TGCAGCGTACCAATTGGGGTTTCCAATGAGCAGTTCTTC. Translating it yields CSVPIGVSNEQFF. The V call is TRBV29-1, the J call TRBJ2-1; the D is unclear. This CDR3 comprises 13 residues. Looked up from germline, CDR1 is SQVTM and CDR2 is ANQGSEA. V was trimmed by 6 bases and J by 6 bases, leaving 15 bases between them.

The chain couples TRBV28 to TRBJ2-7, with D perhaps TRBD2 (5 bases). Germline V lookup: CDR1 MDHEN, CDR2 SYDVKM. The ends were cut back, 3 bases at V and 3 bases at J, with 9 bases in the middle. This CDR3 has 13 amino acids. The CDR3 DNA sequence: TGTGCCAGCAGTTTGAGCGGAATCTACGAGCAGTACTTC. Translation: CASSLSGIYEQYF. Supplemented by reference TRBV28 and TRBJ2-7, the full variable domain reads DVKVTQSSRYLVKRTGEKVFLECVQDMDHENMFWYRQDPGLGLRLIYFSYDVKMKEKGDIPEGYSVSREKKERFSLILESASTNQTSMYLCASSLSGIYEQYFGPGTRLTVT.

The chain has TRBV2 and TRBJ1-2; maybe TRBD1 (5 bases). V lost 5 bases to trimming and J lost 2 bases, with 12 bases between them. The CDR3 totals 14 residues. Germline V gene lookup returns CDR1 SNHLY and CDR2 FYNNEI. CDR3 loop: CASSSTGGNYGYTF. The CDR3 nucleotides read TGTGCCAGCAGTTCTACAGGAGGAAACTATGGCTACACCTTC.

The chain links TRBV28 to TRBJ2-3; no clear D. Germline assignment: CDR1 MDHEN and CDR2 SYDVKM. The CDR3 extends over 17 amino acids. Trimming took 7 bases from V and 0 from J, leaving 20 bases between them. The CDR3 is CASTGPSRPHSTDTQYF. In DNA, the CDR3 is TGTGCCAGCACTGGCCCGTCCCGCCCTCATAGCACAGATACGCAGTATTTT.

This rearrangement joins TRBV4-3 to TRBJ2-7, with 7 bases lining up with TRBD2. The V gene end was trimmed by 0 bases and the J gene end by 5 bases; junction bases not matched to a gene: 13. This CDR3 is built from 17 residues. CDR1 is LGHNA and CDR2 is YSLEER in the germline V gene. The DNA for the CDR3 is TGCGCCAGCAGCCAAGAAGGGTTTCAAGCGGGATTCCACGAGCAGTACTTC. Its translation is CASSQEGFQAGFHEQYF.

There are a few counts of this clone. V usage is TRBV7-9 and J usage is TRBJ1-2, with TRBD1 as a possible D gene (5 bases). CDR3 length equals 16 residues. V was pared by 4 bases and J by 6 bases, with 21 bases between. From germline, CDR1 is SEHNR and CDR2 FQNEAQ (reference sequence). The chain's CDR3 is CASSSILPGPGDGYTF. In DNA form, the CDR3 reads TGTGCCAGCAGCTCCATCCTGCCGGGGCCGGGGGATGGCTACACCTTC.

In the case of this clone: Germline is not matched at one junction end, which may reflect a read error. The V gene is TRBV6-5, the J gene TRBJ1-3, with D unclear. The V gene's germline CDR1 is MNHEY and CDR2 SVGAGI. CDR3 length: 14 residues. CDR3 DNA: TGTGCCAGCACCATAGACGACGCCCGGAACACCACATATTTT. This codes for CASTIDDARNTTYF.

This clone was counted only a few times. This chain connects TRBV28 to TRBJ1-5; D perhaps matches TRBD1 (5 bases). Trimming removed 10 bases from V and 0 bases from J, with 7 bases in between. The CDR3 length is 12 residues. Germline CDR1 MDHEN, CDR2 SYDVKM. In nucleotides, the CDR3 is TGTGCCACCGGACATAGCAATCAGCCCCAGCATTTT. It specifies CATGHSNQPQHF.

The CDR3 reads CSVDGWVRESGPQSSYNEQFF. The DNA for the CDR3 is TGCAGCGTTGACGGGTGGGTCAGAGAGAGCGGCCCCCAGAGCTCCTACAATGAGCAGTTCTTC. The chain links TRBV29-1 to TRBJ2-1; tentatively, D is TRBD2 (5 bases). Germline V gives CDR1 SQVTM, CDR2 ANQGSEA. The CDR3 spans 21 residues. Trimming took off 3 bases at V and 0 bases at J, with 30 bases between the two ends.

This clone was detected a few times. The chain links TRBV28 to TRBJ1-1, with TRBD1 matching over 7 bases. From germline, CDR1 is MDHEN and CDR2 SYDVKM. The CDR3 totals 16 residues. J was trimmed by 0 bases and V by 5 bases; bases with no gene match: 9. The CDR3 loop is CASSLGDRAVNTEAFF. Here the CDR3 DNA reads TGTGCCAGCAGTCTAGGAGACAGGGCGGTGAACACTGAAGCTTTCTTT.

J is TRBJ2-5 and V is TRBV29-1; D gene ambiguous. The end of the DNA aligns better with TRBJ2-7, so the J call may be wrong. The germline gives CDR1 SQVTM, CDR2 ANQGSEA. There are 13 residues in the CDR3. The CDR3 is CSVEKGISYEQYF. The CDR3 bases are TGCAGCGTTGAAAAGGGTATCTCCTACGAGCAGTACTTC.